This TCR beta chain is from a study of naive and memory T cell subsets. A word on this clonotype: Its antigen is unidentified.

Germline V gene lookup returns CDR1 MNHEY and CDR2 SMNVEV (reference sequence). Deletions cut 4 bases from V and 0 bases from J, with 13 bases between. This CDR3 comprises 16 residues. Overall study findings and caveats: Higher TCR numbers at tuberculin sites reflect T cell infiltration, per interpretation.

Four PCR rounds used nested alpha and beta constant region primers plus the SP2 primer. For blood and skin samples, reverse transcription used TCR alpha and beta constant primers. TCRdb independently ran MiXCR on the UMI-ligation and nested PCR reads; one entry per CDR3 protein. The data hold some 40,000 distinct CDR3 sequences, with 11% observed a single time. Treatment of the sample: skin biopsy from PPD injection site in Mantoux-positive individual. TCR cDNA received a 3' ligated oligonucleotide that carried a UMI. V and J are TRBV27 and TRBJ2-1; D unclear. The sequence derives from an adult in good health. The source was skin, collected from a tuberculin skin test site. The CDR3 sequence: CASSSGMGSSYNEQFF. In nucleotides, the CDR3 is TGTGCCAGCAGTTCCGGCATGGGGTCCTCCTACAATGAGCAGTTCTTC.